Following are 26 T cell receptor beta chains from one sample sequenced in a study of blood T cell repertoires in COVID-19. The protocol was immunoSEQ multiplex PCR, while the TCRdb copy is restricted to in-frame clones and leaves out a portion. This table holds 150,000 to 200,000 clones, roughly 88% found once. The specimen was PBMCs or T cells enriched from blood (not recorded which). These receptors came from a woman aged 45-65 years who had recovered from COVID-19.

The V call is TRBV18, the J call TRBJ1-4; D is unclear. CDR1 is KGHSH and CDR2 is LQKENI in the germline V gene. The CDR3 is 13 amino acids. V was trimmed by 3 bases and J by 2 bases, leaving 4 bases between them. The CDR3 here is CASSPVTNEKLFF. For the CDR3, the DNA is TGTGCCAGCTCACCCGTGACTAATGAAAAACTGTTTTTT.

This clone was picked up many times. The chain recombines TRBV11-3 with TRBJ1-1; D remains ambiguous. The germline V gene encodes CDR1 SGHNT and CDR2 YENEEA. CDR3 length equals 13 residues. The germline V and J ends were trimmed by 3 bases and 3 bases, with 8 bases remaining between them. CDR3 in amino acids: CASSFGSDTEAFF. CDR3 nucleotide sequence: TGTGCCAGCAGCTTCGGTTCGGACACTGAAGCTTTCTTT.

V and J are TRBV21-1 and TRBJ2-7; the table's D call, TRBD1, was not checked against the DNA. TRBV21-1 is noted as a pseudogene. CDR3 length: 15 amino acids. The CDR3 sequence: CASSKGDRGFYEQYF. Written as DNA, the CDR3 is TGTGCCAGCAGCAAAGGGGACAGGGGGTTTTACGAGCAGTACTTC.

The V call is TRBV3-1 (or the pseudogene TRBV3-2), the J call TRBJ2-7, with TRBD1 identical over 9 bases. J gave up 0 bases and V 2 bases, and 2 bases lay outside the gene matches. CDR3 size: 15 residues. Germline lookup yields CDR1 LGHDT and CDR2 YNNKEL (reference sequence). CDR3 DNA: TGTGCCAGCAGCCAACCGGGACAGGGCTCCTACGAGCAGTACTTC. Translating it yields CASSQPGQGSYEQYF.

The chain joins TRBV7-8 to TRBJ2-3; no clear D. V lost 5 bases and J lost 0, with 9 bases in between. The CDR3 length is 14 residues. The germline gives CDR1 SGHVS, CDR2 FQNEAQ. The CDR3 sequence: CASSRTASTDTQYF. DNA for the CDR3: TGTGCCAGCAGCCGAACAGCTAGCACAGATACGCAGTATTTT.

The rearrangement links TRBV3-1 (or the pseudogene TRBV3-2) to TRBJ2-1; 7 bases fit TRBD2. Looked up from germline, CDR1 is LGHDT and CDR2 is YNNKEL (reference sequence). The CDR3 sequence is 13 residues long. Germline trimming cut 2 bases from V and 5 bases from J; bases unmatched to any gene: 0. The CDR3 coding sequence is TGTGCCAGCAGCCAACTAGCGGACAATGAGCAGTTCTTC. Translation: CASSQLADNEQFF.

The chain combines TRBV5-1 with TRBJ2-7; unclear D gene. The germline V and J ends were trimmed by 4 bases and 3 bases, with 5 bases remaining between them. CDR3 size: 11 residues. The V gene's germline CDR1 is SGHRS and CDR2 YFSETQ. DNA for the CDR3: TGCGCCAGCAGCGATAGCTACGAGCAGTACTTC. It encodes CASSDSYEQYF.

The CDR3 spells CASSIGPGGSYEQYF. The CDR3 nucleotides are TGTGCCAGTAGTATAGGCCCAGGGGGTAGCTACGAGCAGTACTTC. The J gene is TRBJ2-7, the V gene TRBV19, with 7 bases aligning to TRBD1. The CDR3 sequence is 15 residues long. Trimming removed 1 base from V and 3 bases from J; junction bases left unmatched: 6. Germline CDR1 LNHDA, CDR2 SQIVND (reference sequence).

This clone was observed a single time. The chain links TRBV7-8 to TRBJ1-1, with D unresolved. This CDR3 contains 14 residues. The ends were cut back, 5 bases at V and 1 base at J, with 11 bases in the middle. Germline lookup yields CDR1 SGHVS and CDR2 FQNEAQ. The CDR3 nucleotides are TGTGCCAGCAGCCAGACCCCGGGGAACACTGAAGCTTTCTTT. Residues: CASSQTPGNTEAFF.

This chain links TRBV19 with TRBJ1-1, with a weak D call TRBD1 (6 bases). CDR1 and CDR2 from the germline V gene are LNHDA and SQIVND (reference sequence). Trimming cost V 5 bases and J 0 bases, with 13 bases left between them. This CDR3 has 15 amino acids. In DNA, the CDR3 is TGTGCCAGTAGTTCCCTCCAGGGGATGAACACTGAAGCTTTCTTT. Translated: CASSSLQGMNTEAFF.

This clone appeared once. This chain links TRBV2 with TRBJ1-2; 8 bases align to TRBD1. Unmatched junction bases numbered 9, after V lost 6 bases and J lost 6 bases. CDR1 and CDR2 (germline): SNHLY, FYNNEI. There are 14 residues in the CDR3. CDR3 sequence (DNA): TGTGCCAGCAGGGACAGGGCTCGGTTTGATGGCTACACCTTC. It specifies CASRDRARFDGYTF.

CDR3 residues: CASSLQNTGGEGYGYTF. For the CDR3, the DNA is TGTGCCAGCTCACTCCAAAACACAGGGGGAGAGGGTTATGGCTACACCTTC. The J gene is TRBJ1-2, the V gene TRBV18; the match to TRBD1 covers 8 bases. V gave up 4 bases and J gave up 5 bases; unmatched junction bases: 15. CDR1 and CDR2 (germline): KGHSH, LQKENI. CDR3 length equals 17 residues.

The chain has TRBV25-1 and TRBJ1-4, with a weak D call TRBD1 (5 bases). The CDR3 sequence is 14 residues long. Between the trimmed V and J ends, which lost 6 bases and 0 bases, there was a span of 8 bases. Looked up from germline, CDR1 is MGHDK and CDR2 is SYGVNS. CDR3 DNA sequence: TGTGCCAGCAGCAGGGTGGCAACTAATGAAAAACTGTTTTTT. Translated, it gives CASSRVATNEKLFF.

The V and J genes are TRBV19 and TRBJ2-2; 8 bases line up with TRBD1. CDR1 is LNHDA and CDR2 is SQIVND in the germline V gene (reference sequence). The length of the CDR3 is 16 residues. The trim removed 5 bases at V and 4 bases at J, leaving 9 bases unmatched. The CDR3 sequence is CASSPLSGGGTGELFF. Here the CDR3 DNA reads TGTGCCAGTAGTCCCCTATCAGGGGGCGGCACCGGGGAGCTGTTTTTT.

The chain combines TRBV9 with TRBJ2-3; D might be TRBD2 (5 bases). Germline V lookup: CDR1 SGDLS, CDR2 YYNGEE. The CDR3 has 16 amino acids. Trimming stripped 0 bases from V and 3 bases from J, with 14 bases between. The CDR3 here is CASSVGPTPGTDTQYF. Here the CDR3 DNA reads TGTGCCAGCAGCGTAGGTCCCACACCGGGGACAGATACGCAGTATTTT.

The chain combines TRBV18 with TRBJ2-2; maybe TRBD1 (6 bases). Trimming pared 2 bases from V and 2 bases from J, leaving 9 bases between. The CDR3 sequence is 15 residues long. CDR1 and CDR2 from the germline V gene are KGHSH and LQKENI. In DNA, the CDR3 is TGTGCCAGCTCACCAAGACAGGACAACACCGGGGAGCTGTTTTTT. Protein product: CASSPRQDNTGELFF.

V and J are TRBV5-8 and TRBJ2-7; 9 positions match TRBD1. This CDR3 is built from 14 residues. The J segment lost 2 bases and the V segment lost 5 bases, leaving 5 bases of the junction unmatched. Germline CDR1 reads SGHTS; CDR2 reads YDEGEE. The DNA for the CDR3 is TGTGCCAGCAGTTACGGACAGGGGACCTACGAGCAGTACTTC. As protein: CASSYGQGTYEQYF.

The chain couples TRBV30 to TRBJ2-1, with D possibly matching TRBD1 (6 bases). The CDR3 has 12 residues. CDR1 GTSNPN and CDR2 SVGIG come from the germline V gene (reference sequence). The V end lost 4 bases, the J end lost 5 bases, and 9 bases lay between the germline ends. Written as DNA, the CDR3 is TGTGCCTGGACAGGGGCGGACAATGAGCAGTTCTTC. Protein sequence: CAWTGADNEQFF.

The V gene is TRBV7-9, the J gene TRBJ2-1; TRBD2 agrees at 9 bases. CDR3 length equals 16 residues. CDR1 and CDR2 from the germline V gene are SEHNR and FQNEAQ (reference sequence). Trimming at V came to 1 base and at J to 11 bases, leaving 12 bases not matched to a gene. CDR3 sequence (DNA): TGTGCCAGCAGCTTAGGGACTAGCGAGTTCCCCTTTAAGCAGTTCTTC. It encodes CASSLGTSEFPFKQFF.

The chain employs TRBV4-2 and TRBJ1-1; 9 nucleotides line up with TRBD1. CDR1 is LGHNA and CDR2 is YNFKEQ in the germline V gene. This CDR3 region has 14 residues. With 3 bases clipped from V and 4 bases from J, the junction kept 3 bases outside the gene matches. In nucleotides, the CDR3 is TGTGCCAGCAGCCAGGGACAGGGAAGCACTGAAGCTTTCTTT. It yields the protein CASSQGQGSTEAFF.

The chain carries TRBV4-3 and TRBJ1-2; 7 nucleotides align to TRBD1. This CDR3 region has 16 residues. J lost 0 bases, V lost 4 bases, and 8 bases had no gene match. Germline V gene data show CDR1 as LGHNA and CDR2 as YSLEER. The CDR3 spells CASSRIRTGANYGYTF. The CDR3 nucleotides are TGCGCCAGCAGCCGAATAAGGACAGGTGCTAACTATGGCTACACCTTC.

The rearrangement joins TRBV5-1 to TRBJ2-7; D possibly corresponds to TRBD1 (5 bases). Germline-derived CDR1 and CDR2 are SGHRS and YFSETQ. The CDR3 loop spans 12 amino acids. The ends were cut back, 5 bases at V and 6 bases at J, with 12 bases in the middle. CDR3 sequence: CASRTDQREQYF. The CDR3 DNA reads as TGCGCCAGCAGGACAGATCAACGCGAGCAGTACTTC.

This chain links TRBV5-4 with TRBJ1-4, with 7 bases aligning to TRBD1. This CDR3 has 15 residues. Germline V gene lookup returns CDR1 SGHNT and CDR2 YYREEE (reference sequence). Trimming cost V 4 bases and J 5 bases; bases outside gene matches: 8. As DNA, the CDR3 is TGTGCCAGCAGCAACGTCTCACAGGGGAATGAAAAACTGTTTTTT. It specifies CASSNVSQGNEKLFF.

The chain links TRBV7-7 to TRBJ2-5; no clear D. The CDR3 has 15 residues. Germline V gene sequence: CDR1 SSHAT, CDR2 FNYEAQ (reference sequence). V dropped 5 bases and J dropped 5 bases, with 18 bases sitting between them. CDR3 nucleotides: TGTGCCAGCAGCCCGAACCTATTGGCCGGGGAGACCCAGTACTTC. Amino acids: CASSPNLLAGETQYF.

The chain employs TRBV30 and TRBJ2-3, with D maybe TRBD1 (6 bases). V was shortened by 3 bases and J by 0 bases, with 13 bases between the two germline ends. From germline, CDR1 is GTSNPN and CDR2 SVGIG (reference sequence). The CDR3 totals 15 residues. For the CDR3, the DNA is TGTGCCTGGAGGACAGGTCTAAGGAGCACAGATACGCAGTATTTT. This sequence encodes CAWRTGLRSTDTQYF.

Here the CDR3 reads CASSPSPTLNTEAFF. CDR3 DNA sequence: TGTGCCAGCAGCCCATCCCCGACACTGAACACTGAAGCTTTCTTT. V is TRBV7-8 and J is TRBJ1-1; D is ambiguous. The CDR3 runs to 15 residues. Trimming pared 5 bases from V and 0 bases from J, leaving 13 bases between. The germline CDR1 and CDR2 sequences are SGHVS and FQNEAQ.